Sequencing of this T cell receptor (beta chain) was carried out in a study of T cell repertoires in cytomegalovirus infection. Study as a whole: Carrying CMV and the relevant HLA type showed in public TCR beta signatures.

The CDR3 contains 14 residues. V lost 5 bases to trimming and J lost 4 bases; unmatched junction nucleotides: 11. Germline V gene lookup returns CDR1 DFQATT and CDR2 SNEGSKA (reference sequence). Study results and limitations: Clonotype analysis showed dominance of the ex vivo response by HLA-C-restricted CMV-specific TCR beta clonotypes. Public TCR beta family frequency separated CMV-and-HLA carriers, including in an independent cohort.

This clonotype was found a few times. Its antigen is still unknown. Each CDR3 protein gets one entry after TCRdb re-called the reads with MiXCR. The sample includes fewer than 550,000 distinct CDR3 sequences, less than 30% of them seen just once. This clonotype was sampled from a human donor in good health (CMV status not recorded). Some clones in this sample may be carry-over from other donors' samples. The genes are TRBV20-1 and TRBJ2-7; 7 bases line up with TRBD1. Sequenced input: PBMCs. Here the CDR3 DNA reads TGCAGTGCTCCCAGGCCCGGACAGGATTACGAGCAGTACTTC. Protein sequence: CSAPRPGQDYEQYF.